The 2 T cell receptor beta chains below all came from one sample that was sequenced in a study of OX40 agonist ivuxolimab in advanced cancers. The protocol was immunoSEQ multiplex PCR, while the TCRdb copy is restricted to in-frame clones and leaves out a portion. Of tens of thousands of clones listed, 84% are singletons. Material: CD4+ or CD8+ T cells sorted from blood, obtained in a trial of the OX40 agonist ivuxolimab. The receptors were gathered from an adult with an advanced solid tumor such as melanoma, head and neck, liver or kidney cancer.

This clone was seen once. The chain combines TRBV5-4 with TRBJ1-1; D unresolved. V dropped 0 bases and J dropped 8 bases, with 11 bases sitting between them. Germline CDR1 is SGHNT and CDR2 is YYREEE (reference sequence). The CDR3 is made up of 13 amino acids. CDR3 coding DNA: TGTGCCAGCAGCTTGGTCGGAGGAGGAGAAGCTTTCTTT. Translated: CASSLVGGGEAFF.

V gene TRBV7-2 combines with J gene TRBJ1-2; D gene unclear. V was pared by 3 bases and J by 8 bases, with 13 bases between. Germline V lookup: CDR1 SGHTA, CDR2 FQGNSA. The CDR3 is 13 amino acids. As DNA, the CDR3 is TGTGCCAGCAGCTTTGAGGAGATGGGGGGCTACACCTTC. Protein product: CASSFEEMGGYTF. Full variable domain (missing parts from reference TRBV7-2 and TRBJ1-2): GAGVSQSPSNKVTEKGKDVELRCDPISGHTALYWYRQSLGQGLEFLIYFQGNSAPDKSGLPSDRFSAERTGGSVSTLTIQRTQQEDSAVYLCASSFEEMGGYTFGSGTRLTVV.